This passage covers 14 T cell receptor beta chains from one sample sequenced in a study of cytomegalovirus exposure and HLA in healthy donors (TCRdb year 2017). The receptor library was made with the immunoSEQ multiplex PCR assay. A mixture of 60 forward primers for TCR Vbeta segments and 13 reverse primers for TCR Jbeta segments was used in the multiplex PCR. The table was pulled from immuneACCESS by TCRdb, which kept in-frame rearrangements only. Such tables lose some clones; where checked, under half of the loss comes from unresolved V genes, and the rest has no known cause. This sample holds about 120,000 clones; 65% were observed only once. The top ten constitute 8.5% to 9.5% of the sample. Sequenced input: PBMCs. All receptors derive from a woman in her forties in good health and CMV-seropositive.

The CDR3 DNA reads as TGTGCCAGCAGCCCTAACACTGAAGCTTTCTTT. Protein sequence: CASSPNTEAFF. V usage is TRBV6-6 and J usage is TRBJ1-1; D unclear. Per germline, CDR1 MNHNY and CDR2 SVGAGI (reference sequence). Trimming pared 6 bases from V and 2 bases from J, leaving 4 bases between. The length of the CDR3 is 11 residues.

This clone showed up just a few times. The CDR3 nucleotides are TGTGCCAGCAGTTTGACAGGGTTGTCCTACGAGCAGTACTTC. Translated, it gives CASSLTGLSYEQYF. The V call is TRBV6-5, the J call TRBJ2-7, with TRBD1 matching 7 bases. The CDR3 loop spans 14 amino acids. Germline V gene lookup returns CDR1 MNHEY and CDR2 SVGAGI. Trimming removed 4 bases from V and 1 base from J; junction bases left unmatched: 4.

The chain's CDR3 is CATGLAAETQYF. CDR3 DNA: TGTGCCACCGGACTAGCGGCGGAGACCCAGTACTTC. The chain combines TRBV2 with TRBJ2-5, with 10 bases that match TRBD2. CDR3 size: 12 residues. Germline-derived CDR1 and CDR2 are SNHLY and FYNNEI. V shed 10 bases and J 5 bases; nucleotides not matched to a gene: 4.

This clone was detected a few times. J is TRBJ1-2 and V is TRBV7-9, with TRBD1 matching over 7 bases. This CDR3 region has 17 residues. V trimming: 3 bases; J trimming: 2 bases; junction bases outside the gene matches: 12. Germline V CDR1 and CDR2: SEHNR, FQNEAQ (reference sequence). The CDR3 here is CASSFVRDEDRNYGYTF. For the CDR3, the DNA is TGTGCCAGCAGCTTCGTACGGGACGAGGACAGGAACTATGGCTACACCTTC.

This rearrangement joins TRBV7-3 to TRBJ2-3, with 7 bases that match TRBD2. Trimming took 1 base from V and 2 from J; bases not matched to a gene: 6. The germline V gene encodes CDR1 SGHTA and CDR2 FQGTGA. This CDR3 contains 16 residues. The CDR3 DNA sequence: TGTGCCAGCAGCTTAAGCGCGGGAGCCCTCACAGATACGCAGTATTTT. The encoded protein is CASSLSAGALTDTQYF.

The V and J genes are TRBV10-2 and TRBJ2-7, with 9 nucleotides matching TRBD1. V trimming: 6 bases; J trimming: 2 bases; junction bases outside the gene matches: 5. This CDR3 has 14 amino acids. Per germline, CDR1 WSHSY and CDR2 SAAADI. The CDR3 nucleotides are TGCGCCAGCAGAAGCCGGGACAGGGCCTACGAGCAGTACTTC. Protein sequence: CASRSRDRAYEQYF.

The V call is TRBV13, the J call TRBJ2-7, with D possibly TRBD2 on 6 matching bases. The CDR3 consists of 14 residues. CDR1 and CDR2 from the germline V gene are PRHDT and FYEKMQ (reference sequence). V lost 5 bases to trimming and J lost 5 bases, with 16 bases between them. The CDR3 DNA sequence: TGTGCCAGCAGCCGCCGGGCGGGAAGCCACGAGCAGTACTTC. Translation: CASSRRAGSHEQYF.

The V call is TRBV18, the J call TRBJ1-1; D possibly corresponds to TRBD1 (5 bases). The germline gives CDR1 KGHSH, CDR2 LQKENI. V lost 3 bases and J 0 bases, leaving 11 bases between the germline ends. This CDR3 is 15 amino acids long. The CDR3 reads CASSPTALMNTEAFF. CDR3 in DNA: TGTGCCAGCTCACCGACAGCCTTGATGAACACTGAAGCTTTCTTT.

This clone came up a few times. The chain joins TRBV4-1 to TRBJ2-2; 7 bases match TRBD2. Trimming at V came to 3 bases and at J to 0 bases, leaving 7 bases not matched to a gene. CDR1 and CDR2 (germline): MGHRA, YSYEKL. CDR3 length: 17 amino acids. CDR3 DNA sequence: TGCGCCAGCAGCCAGGGTTTGGCGGGAGCGAACACCGGGGAGCTGTTTTTT. This gives the protein CASSQGLAGANTGELFF.

This rearrangement joins TRBV30 to TRBJ1-2, with 7 bases matching TRBD1. CDR1 and CDR2 (germline): GTSNPN, SVGIG (reference sequence). The CDR3 runs to 13 residues. The V gene end was trimmed by 7 bases and the J gene end by 4 bases; junction bases not matched to a gene: 9. The CDR3 region is CAYQQGRGYGYTF. As DNA, the CDR3 is TGTGCCTACCAACAGGGGCGAGGCTATGGCTACACCTTC. Looking up the rest from reference TRBV30 and TRBJ1-2 gives the full variable domain: SQTIHQWPATLVQPVGSPLSLECTVEGTSNPNLYWYRQAAGRGLQLLFYSVGIGQISSEVPQNLSASRPQDRQFILSSKKLLLSDSGFYLCAYQQGRGYGYTFGSGTRLTVV.

V and J are TRBV7-9 and TRBJ2-7; 7 positions match TRBD2. With V trimmed by 5 bases and J by 4 bases, 14 bases remained unmatched. CDR1 is SEHNR and CDR2 is FQNEAQ in the germline V gene (reference sequence). The CDR3 loop spans 16 amino acids. The CDR3 protein is CASSPRPGSGIYEQYF. The CDR3 bases are TGTGCCAGCAGCCCACGGCCTGGGAGCGGGATATACGAGCAGTACTTC.

V is TRBV28 and J is TRBJ1-2, with TRBD1 matching over 9 bases. The trim removed 7 bases at V and 4 bases at J, leaving 7 bases unmatched. The CDR3 spans 14 residues. Germline CDR1 MDHEN, CDR2 SYDVKM. Written as DNA, the CDR3 is TGTGCCAGCATAGGGACAGGGAAGGGCTATGGCTACACCTTC. Translation gives CASIGTGKGYGYTF.

Written as DNA, the CDR3 is TGTGCCAGTAGTATAGAAGACTTGAGCACAGATACGCAGTATTTT. It encodes CASSIEDLSTDTQYF. The J gene is TRBJ2-3, the V gene TRBV19; D call uncertain. CDR1 LNHDA and CDR2 SQIVND come from the germline V gene (reference sequence). Trimming took off 0 bases at V and 0 bases at J, with 7 bases between the two ends. The CDR3 covers 15 residues.

The chain couples TRBV28 to TRBJ1-2; D remains ambiguous. The V end was cut by 5 bases, the J end by 0 bases, with 22 bases between. The CDR3 sequence is 18 residues long. Germline V gives CDR1 MDHEN, CDR2 SYDVKM. CDR3 in DNA: TGTGCCAGCAGTCGAGCGGATCCGGGGTACGGAGCTAACTATGGCTACACCTTC. Translation gives CASSRADPGYGANYGYTF.